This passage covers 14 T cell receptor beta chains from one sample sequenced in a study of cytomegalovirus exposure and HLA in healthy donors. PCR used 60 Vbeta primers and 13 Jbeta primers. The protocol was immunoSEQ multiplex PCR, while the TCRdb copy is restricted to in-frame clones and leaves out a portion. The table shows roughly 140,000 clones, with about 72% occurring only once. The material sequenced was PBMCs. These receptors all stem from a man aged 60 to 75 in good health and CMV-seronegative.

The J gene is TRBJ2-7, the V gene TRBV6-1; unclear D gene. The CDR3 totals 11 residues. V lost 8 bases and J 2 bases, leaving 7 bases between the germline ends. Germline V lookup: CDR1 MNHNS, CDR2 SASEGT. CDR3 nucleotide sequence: TGTGCCAGCCTAATGACCTACGAGCAGTACTTC. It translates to CASLMTYEQYF.

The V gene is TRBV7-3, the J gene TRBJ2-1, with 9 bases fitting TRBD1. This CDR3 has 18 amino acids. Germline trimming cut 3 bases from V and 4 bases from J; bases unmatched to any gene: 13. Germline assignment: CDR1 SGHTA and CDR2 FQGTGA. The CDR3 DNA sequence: TGTGCCAGCAGCTTTGGACAGGGGCGGCTATACGGTTACAATGAGCAGTTCTTC. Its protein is CASSFGQGRLYGYNEQFF.

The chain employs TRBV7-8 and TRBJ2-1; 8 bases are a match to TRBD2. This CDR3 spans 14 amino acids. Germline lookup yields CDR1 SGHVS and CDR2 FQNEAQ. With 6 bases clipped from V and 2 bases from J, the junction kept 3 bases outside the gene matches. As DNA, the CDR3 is TGTGCCAGCAGTAAGCGGGAGACCTACAATGAGCAGTTCTTC. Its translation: CASSKRETYNEQFF.

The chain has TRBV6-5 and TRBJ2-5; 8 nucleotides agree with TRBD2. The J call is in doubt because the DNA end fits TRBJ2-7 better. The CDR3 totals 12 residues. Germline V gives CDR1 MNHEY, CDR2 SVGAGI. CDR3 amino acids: CASTGRGFEQYF. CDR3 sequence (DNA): TGTGCCAGCACCGGGAGGGGTTTCGAGCAGTACTTC.

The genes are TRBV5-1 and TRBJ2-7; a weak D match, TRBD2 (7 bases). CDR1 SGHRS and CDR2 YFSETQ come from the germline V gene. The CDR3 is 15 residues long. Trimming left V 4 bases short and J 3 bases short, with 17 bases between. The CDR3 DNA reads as TGCGCCAGCAGCCGAATCGGAGGGGGGGGCTACGAGCAGTACTTC. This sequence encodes CASSRIGGGGYEQYF.

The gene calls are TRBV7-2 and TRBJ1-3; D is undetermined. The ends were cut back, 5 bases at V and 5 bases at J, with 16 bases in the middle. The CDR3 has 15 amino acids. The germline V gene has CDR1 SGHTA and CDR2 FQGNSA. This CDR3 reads CASSLKTRTRNTIYF. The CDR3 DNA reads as TGTGCCAGCAGCCTCAAGACCCGGACTCGAAACACCATATATTTT.

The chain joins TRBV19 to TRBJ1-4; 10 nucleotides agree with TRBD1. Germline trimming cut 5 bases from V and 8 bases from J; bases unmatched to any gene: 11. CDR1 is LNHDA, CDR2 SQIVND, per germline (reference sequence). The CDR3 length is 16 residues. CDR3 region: CASSSLTGTGDEKLFF. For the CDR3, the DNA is TGTGCCAGTAGTTCCCTAACCGGGACAGGGGACGAAAAACTGTTTTTT. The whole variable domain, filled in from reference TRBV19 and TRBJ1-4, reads DGGITQSPKYLFRKEGQNVTLSCEQNLNHDAMYWYRQDPGQGLRLIYYSQIVNDFQKGDIAEGYSVSREKKESFPLTVTSAQKNPTAFYLCASSSLTGTGDEKLFFGSGTQLSVL.

As DNA, the CDR3 is TGTGCCAGCAGCTTGACAGGGGAGAGGACCGGGGAGCTGTTTTTT. Residues: CASSLTGERTGELFF. This rearrangement joins TRBV7-3 to TRBJ2-2, with 8 bases fitting TRBD1. The CDR3 has 15 residues. With 3 bases clipped from V and 5 bases from J, the junction kept 5 bases outside the gene matches. Germline V gene data show CDR1 as SGHTA and CDR2 as FQGTGA.

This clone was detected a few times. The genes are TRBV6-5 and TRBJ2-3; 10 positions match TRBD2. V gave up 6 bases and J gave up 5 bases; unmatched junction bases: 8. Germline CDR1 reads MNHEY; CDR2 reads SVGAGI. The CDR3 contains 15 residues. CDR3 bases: TGTGCCAGCAGCTCTAGCGGGAGAGGAGGAGATACGCAGTATTTT. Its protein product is CASSSSGRGGDTQYF.

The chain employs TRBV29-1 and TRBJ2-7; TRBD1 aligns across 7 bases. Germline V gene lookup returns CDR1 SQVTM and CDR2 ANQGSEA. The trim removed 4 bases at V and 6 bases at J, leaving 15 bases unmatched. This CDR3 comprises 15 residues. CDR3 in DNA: TGCAGCGTTGCCCTCGCAGGGGGTGCAGGACGCGAGCAGTACTTC. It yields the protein CSVALAGGAGREQYF.

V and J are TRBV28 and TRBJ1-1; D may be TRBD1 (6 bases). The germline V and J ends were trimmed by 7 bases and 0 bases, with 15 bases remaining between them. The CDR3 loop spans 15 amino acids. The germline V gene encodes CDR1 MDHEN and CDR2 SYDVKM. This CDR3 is CASTQDQGMNTEAFF. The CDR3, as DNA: TGTGCCAGCACTCAAGATCAGGGGATGAACACTGAAGCTTTCTTT.

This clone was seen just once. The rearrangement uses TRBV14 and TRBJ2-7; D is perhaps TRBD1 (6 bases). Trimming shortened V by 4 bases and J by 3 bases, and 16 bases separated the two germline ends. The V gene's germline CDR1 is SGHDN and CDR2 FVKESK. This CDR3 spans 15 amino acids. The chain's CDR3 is CASSPRDNLRYEQYF. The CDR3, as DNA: TGTGCCAGCAGCCCCCGGGACAACCTACGCTACGAGCAGTACTTC.

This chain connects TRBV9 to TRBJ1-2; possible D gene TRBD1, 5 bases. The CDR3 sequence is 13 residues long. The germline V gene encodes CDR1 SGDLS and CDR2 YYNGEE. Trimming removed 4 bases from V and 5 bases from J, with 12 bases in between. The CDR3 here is CASSPAGGYGYTF. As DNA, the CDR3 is TGTGCCAGCAGCCCTGCCGGGGGGTATGGCTACACCTTC. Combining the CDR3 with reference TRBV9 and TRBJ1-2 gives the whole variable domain DSGVTQTPKHLITATGQRVTLRCSPRSGDLSVYWYQQSLDQGLQFLIQYYNGEERAKGNILERFSAQQFPDLHSELNLSSLELGDSALYFCASSPAGGYGYTFGSGTRLTVV.

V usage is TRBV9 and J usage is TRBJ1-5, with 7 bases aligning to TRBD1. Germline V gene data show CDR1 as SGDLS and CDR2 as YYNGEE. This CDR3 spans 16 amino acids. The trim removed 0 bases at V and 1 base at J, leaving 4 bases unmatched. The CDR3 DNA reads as TGTGCCAGCAGCGTAGGGGCAGGGGGAAGCAATCAGCCCCAGCATTTT. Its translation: CASSVGAGGSNQPQHF.